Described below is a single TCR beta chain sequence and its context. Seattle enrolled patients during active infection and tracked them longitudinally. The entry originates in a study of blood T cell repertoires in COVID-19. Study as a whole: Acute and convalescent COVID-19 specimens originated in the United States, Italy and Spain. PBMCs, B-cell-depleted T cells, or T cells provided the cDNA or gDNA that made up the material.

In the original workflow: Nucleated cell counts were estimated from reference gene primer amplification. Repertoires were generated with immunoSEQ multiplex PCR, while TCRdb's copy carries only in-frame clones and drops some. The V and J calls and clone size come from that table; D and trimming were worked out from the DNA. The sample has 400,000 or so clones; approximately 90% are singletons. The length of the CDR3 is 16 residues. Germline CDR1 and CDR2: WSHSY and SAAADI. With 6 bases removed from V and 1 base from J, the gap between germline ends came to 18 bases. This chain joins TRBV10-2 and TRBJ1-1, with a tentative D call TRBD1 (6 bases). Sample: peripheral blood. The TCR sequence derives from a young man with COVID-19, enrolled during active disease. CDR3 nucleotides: TGCGCCAGCAGACTTGACGGACAGTCACCGAACACTGAAGCTTTCTTT. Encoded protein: CASRLDGQSPNTEAFF.